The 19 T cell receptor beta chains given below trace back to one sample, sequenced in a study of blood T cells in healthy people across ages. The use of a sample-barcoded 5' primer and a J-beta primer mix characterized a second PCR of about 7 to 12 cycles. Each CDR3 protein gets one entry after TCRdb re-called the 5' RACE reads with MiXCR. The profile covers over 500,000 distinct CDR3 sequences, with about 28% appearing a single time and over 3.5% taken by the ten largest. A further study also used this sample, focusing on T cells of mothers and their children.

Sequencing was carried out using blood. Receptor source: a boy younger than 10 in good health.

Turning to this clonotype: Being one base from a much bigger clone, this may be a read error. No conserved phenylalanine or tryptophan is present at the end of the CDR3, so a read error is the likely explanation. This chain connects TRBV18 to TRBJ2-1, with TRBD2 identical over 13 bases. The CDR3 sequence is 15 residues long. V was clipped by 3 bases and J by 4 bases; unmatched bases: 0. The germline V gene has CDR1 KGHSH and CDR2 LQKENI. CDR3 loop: CASSPGLAGYNEQFC. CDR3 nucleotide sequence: TGTGCCAGCTCACCGGGACTAGCGGGGTACAATGAGCAGTTCTGC.

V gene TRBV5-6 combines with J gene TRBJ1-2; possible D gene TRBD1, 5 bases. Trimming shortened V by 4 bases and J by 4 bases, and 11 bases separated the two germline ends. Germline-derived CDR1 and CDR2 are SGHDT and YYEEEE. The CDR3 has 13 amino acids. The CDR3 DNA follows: TGTGCCAGCAGCCTGGACACCCCCTATGGCTACACCTTC. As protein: CASSLDTPYGYTF.

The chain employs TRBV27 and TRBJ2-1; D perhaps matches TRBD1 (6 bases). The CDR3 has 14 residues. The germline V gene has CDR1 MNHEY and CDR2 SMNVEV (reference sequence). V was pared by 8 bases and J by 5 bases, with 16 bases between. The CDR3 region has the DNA TGTGCCAGCGCCTGGGCGGACAGTGACAATGAGCAGTTCTTC. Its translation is CASAWADSDNEQFF.

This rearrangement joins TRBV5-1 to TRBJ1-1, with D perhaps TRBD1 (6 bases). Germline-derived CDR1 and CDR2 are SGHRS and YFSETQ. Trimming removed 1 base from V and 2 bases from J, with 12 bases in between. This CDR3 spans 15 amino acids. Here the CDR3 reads CASSLMDRANTEAFF. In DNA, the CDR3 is TGCGCCAGCAGCTTGATGGACAGAGCTAACACTGAAGCTTTCTTT.

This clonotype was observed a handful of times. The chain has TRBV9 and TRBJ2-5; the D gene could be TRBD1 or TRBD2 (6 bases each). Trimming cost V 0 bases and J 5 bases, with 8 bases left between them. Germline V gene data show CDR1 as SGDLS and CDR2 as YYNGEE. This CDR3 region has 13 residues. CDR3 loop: CASSVAGAETQYF. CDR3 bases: TGTGCCAGCAGCGTAGCGGGGGCGGAGACCCAGTACTTC. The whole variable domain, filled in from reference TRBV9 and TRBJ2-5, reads DSGVTQTPKHLITATGQRVTLRCSPRSGDLSVYWYQQSLDQGLQFLIQYYNGEERAKGNILERFSAQQFPDLHSELNLSSLELGDSALYFCASSVAGAETQYFGPGTRLLVL.

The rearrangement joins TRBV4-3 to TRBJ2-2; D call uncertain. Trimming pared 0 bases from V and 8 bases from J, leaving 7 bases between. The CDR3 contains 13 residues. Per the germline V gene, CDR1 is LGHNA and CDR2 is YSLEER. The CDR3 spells CASSQDRGGELFF. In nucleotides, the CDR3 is TGCGCCAGCAGCCAAGATCGAGGAGGGGAGCTGTTTTTT.

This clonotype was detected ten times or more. The CDR3 nucleotides are TGTGCCAGCAGTGAAGAAGTAGCGTCTGGGGCCAACGTCCTGACTTTC. It is translated as CASSEEVASGANVLTF. The genes are TRBV6-1 and TRBJ2-6, with D perhaps TRBD2 (5 bases). Germline loops: CDR1 MNHNS, CDR2 SASEGT. CDR3 length equals 16 residues. Trimming stripped 1 base from V and 1 base from J, with 8 bases between.

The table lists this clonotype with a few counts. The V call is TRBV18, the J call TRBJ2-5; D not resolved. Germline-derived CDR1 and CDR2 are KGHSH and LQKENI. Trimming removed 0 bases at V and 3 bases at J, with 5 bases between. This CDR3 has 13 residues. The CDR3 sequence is CASSPPAEETQYF. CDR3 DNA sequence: TGTGCCAGCTCACCACCGGCGGAAGAGACCCAGTACTTC.

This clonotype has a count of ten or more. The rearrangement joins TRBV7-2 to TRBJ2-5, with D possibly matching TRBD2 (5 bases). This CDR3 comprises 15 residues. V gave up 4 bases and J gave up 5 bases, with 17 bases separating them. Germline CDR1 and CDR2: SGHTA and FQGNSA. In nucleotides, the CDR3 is TGTGCCAGCAGCTCCAGCGCTCTAACGGGGGAGACCCAGTACTTC. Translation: CASSSSALTGETQYF.

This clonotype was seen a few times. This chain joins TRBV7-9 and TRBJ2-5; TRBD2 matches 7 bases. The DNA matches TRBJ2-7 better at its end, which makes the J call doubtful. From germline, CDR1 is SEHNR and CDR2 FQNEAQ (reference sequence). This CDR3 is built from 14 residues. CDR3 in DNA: TGTGCCAGCAGCCCCAGGGACTACGCCTACGAGCAGTACTTC. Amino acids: CASSPRDYAYEQYF.

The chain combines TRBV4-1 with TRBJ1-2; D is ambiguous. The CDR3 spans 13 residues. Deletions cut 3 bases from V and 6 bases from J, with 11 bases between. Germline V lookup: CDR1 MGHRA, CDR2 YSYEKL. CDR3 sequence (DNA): TGCGCCAGCAGCCAGATAGAAACTAATGGCTACACCTTC. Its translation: CASSQIETNGYTF.

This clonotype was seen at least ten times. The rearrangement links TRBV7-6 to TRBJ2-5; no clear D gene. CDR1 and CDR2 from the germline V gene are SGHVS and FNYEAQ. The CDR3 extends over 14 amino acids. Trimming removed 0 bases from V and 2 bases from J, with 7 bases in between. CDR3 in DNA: TGTGCCAGCAGCTTAGCAGGGTATCAAGAGACCCAGTACTTC. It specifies CASSLAGYQETQYF.

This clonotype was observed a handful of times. CDR3 protein: CASSLKGQGQEKLFF. In nucleotides, the CDR3 is TGTGCCAGCAGCTTAAAAGGACAGGGCCAGGAAAAACTGTTTTTT. V usage is TRBV7-9 and J usage is TRBJ1-4, with TRBD1 matching 8 bases. With 2 bases clipped from V and 8 bases from J, the junction kept 7 bases outside the gene matches. There are 15 residues in the CDR3. Germline assignment: CDR1 SEHNR and CDR2 FQNEAQ (reference sequence).

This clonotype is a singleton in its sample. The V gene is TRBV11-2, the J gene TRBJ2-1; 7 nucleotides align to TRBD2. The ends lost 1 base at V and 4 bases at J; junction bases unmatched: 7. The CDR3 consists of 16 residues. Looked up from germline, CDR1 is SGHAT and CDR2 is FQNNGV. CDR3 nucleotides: TGTGCCAGCAGCTTAGTAGGGCTAGCGGTATACAATGAGCAGTTCTTC. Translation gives CASSLVGLAVYNEQFF.

CDR3: CASSQRELRDYNEQFF. CDR3 nucleotide sequence: TGTGCCAGCAGTCAAAGGGAATTGCGGGACTACAATGAGCAGTTCTTC. This sequence joins TRBV12-3 or TRBV12-4 and TRBJ2-5; possibly TRBD2 for D (6 bases). The J call is in doubt because the DNA end fits TRBJ2-1 better. This CDR3 comprises 16 residues.

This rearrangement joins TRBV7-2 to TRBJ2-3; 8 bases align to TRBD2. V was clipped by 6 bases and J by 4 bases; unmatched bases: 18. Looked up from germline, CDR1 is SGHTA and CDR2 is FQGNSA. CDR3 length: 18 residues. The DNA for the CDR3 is TGTGCCAGCAGAAGAAAGGGGGGGAGTAGCGGGAACGCAGATACGCAGTATTTT. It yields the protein CASRRKGGSSGNADTQYF.

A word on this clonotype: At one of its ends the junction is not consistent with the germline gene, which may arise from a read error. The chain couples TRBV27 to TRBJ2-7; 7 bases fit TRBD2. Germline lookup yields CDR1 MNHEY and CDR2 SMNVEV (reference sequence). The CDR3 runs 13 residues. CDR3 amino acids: CASSIYRDYEQHF. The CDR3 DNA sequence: TGTGCCAGCAGTATTTACCGGGACTACGAGCAGCACTTC.

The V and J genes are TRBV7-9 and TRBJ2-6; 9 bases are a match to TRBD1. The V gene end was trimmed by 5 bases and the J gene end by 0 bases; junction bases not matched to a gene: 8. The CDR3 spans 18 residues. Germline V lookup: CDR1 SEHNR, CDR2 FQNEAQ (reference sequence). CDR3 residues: CASSLGTGLSSGANVLTF. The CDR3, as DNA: TGTGCCAGCAGCCTTGGGACAGGGTTATCCTCTGGGGCCAACGTCCTGACTTTC.

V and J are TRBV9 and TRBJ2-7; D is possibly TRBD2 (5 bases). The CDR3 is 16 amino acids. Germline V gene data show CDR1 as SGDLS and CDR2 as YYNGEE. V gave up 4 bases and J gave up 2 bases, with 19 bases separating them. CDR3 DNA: TGTGCCAGCAGCCCTGGACTTGGAAGGGATGCCTACGAGCAGTACTTC. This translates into CASSPGLGRDAYEQYF.